The clone carrying this TCR beta chain was observed a few times. Original processing notes: Amplification with reference gene primers provided the estimates of nucleated cell counts. The protocol was immunoSEQ multiplex PCR, while the TCRdb copy is restricted to in-frame clones and leaves out a portion. V, J and clone size are taken as reported in that table, and D and trimming were inferred from the DNA itself. The sample has under 65,000 clones, 80% to 90% seen once; the top ten hold about 1.5%. These data belong to a study of blood T cell repertoires in COVID-19. Overall study: Samples came from the United States, Italy and Spain, spanning acute and convalescent COVID-19. T cells, B-cell-depleted T cells, or PBMCs supplied cDNA or gDNA.

The CDR3 is made up of 16 amino acids. Germline V CDR1 and CDR2: MNHEY, SVGEGT. The junction had 9 bases not matched to a gene; V was cut back by 6 bases and J by 0 bases. The clonotype comes from a man aged 55 to 70 with acute or convalescent COVID-19. This chain connects TRBV6-2 or TRBV6-3 to TRBJ2-7; 9 nucleotides align to TRBD1. What was sequenced was peripheral blood. CDR3 in amino acids: CASSRTTGGASYEQYF. Written as DNA, the CDR3 is TGTGCCAGCAGCCGGACCACAGGGGGCGCCTCCTACGAGCAGTACTTC.